The 10 T cell receptor beta chains presented below share a single source sample, sequenced in a study of cytomegalovirus exposure and HLA in healthy donors. In the PCR, 60 Vbeta and 13 Jbeta primers were used. Assay used: immunoSEQ multiplex PCR; TCRdb lists only in-frame clones, some missing. The data contain some 130,000 clones, roughly 74% of them singletons. Sequenced material: PBMCs. These receptors originate from a male donor in good health and CMV-seronegative.

V usage is TRBV7-2 and J usage is TRBJ2-3; 10 bases are a match to TRBD2. CDR3 length: 17 amino acids. Germline V gives CDR1 SGHTA, CDR2 FQGNSA. V lost 1 base to trimming and J lost 5 bases; unmatched junction nucleotides: 9. The DNA for the CDR3 is TGTGCCAGCAGCTTAGAGCGGAGCGGGGGGGCTGGAGATACGCAGTATTTT. It codes for CASSLERSGGAGDTQYF.

This chain uses TRBV4-3 with TRBJ1-1; no clear D. CDR3 size: 15 residues. Germline CDR1 reads LGHNA; CDR2 reads YSLEER. Trimming shortened V by 0 bases and J by 0 bases, and 8 bases separated the two germline ends. The CDR3 loop reads CASSQDGRVNTEAFF. The CDR3 DNA sequence: TGCGCCAGCAGCCAAGATGGGCGGGTGAACACTGAAGCTTTCTTT.

This chain connects TRBV9 to TRBJ2-2; no reliable D call. This CDR3 has 14 amino acids. Trimming removed 0 bases from V and 7 bases from J, with 10 bases in between. The V gene's germline CDR1 is SGDLS and CDR2 YYNGEE. CDR3 coding DNA: TGTGCCAGCAGCGTAGGCCGGTCGGGCGGGGAGCTGTTTTTT. Protein sequence: CASSVGRSGGELFF.

Details on this clone: The junction differs from germline at one of its ends, possibly a read error. This chain uses TRBV6-5 with TRBJ1-1; D is uncertain. Germline CDR1 is MNHEY and CDR2 is SVGAGI. The CDR3 contains 13 residues. The DNA for the CDR3 is TGTGCCAGCAGTTACGGCAGGAACCCTGAAGCTTTCTTT. Residues: CASSYGRNPEAFF.

In its sample, this clone was seen a few times. The rearrangement uses TRBV4-3 and TRBJ1-5; unclear D gene. The V end was cut by 0 bases, the J end by 2 bases, with 8 bases between. Germline V gene data show CDR1 as LGHNA and CDR2 as YSLEER. CDR3 length equals 15 residues. The CDR3 protein is CASSQDVQGNQPQHF. For the CDR3, the DNA is TGCGCCAGCAGCCAAGATGTGCAGGGCAATCAGCCCCAGCATTTT.

The V call is TRBV7-9, the J call TRBJ2-5, with unresolved D. Germline CDR1 and CDR2: SEHNR and FQNEAQ (reference sequence). The V end was cut by 2 bases, the J end by 2 bases, with 3 bases between. CDR3 size: 12 residues. The CDR3 region has the DNA TGTGCCAGCAGCTTAACTCAAGAGACCCAGTACTTC. Encoded protein: CASSLTQETQYF.

The rearrangement links TRBV7-2 to TRBJ2-7; perhaps TRBD2 as D (6 bases). Germline V gene sequence: CDR1 SGHTA, CDR2 FQGNSA. The V end was cut by 5 bases, the J end by 2 bases, with 19 bases between. The CDR3 is made up of 16 amino acids. The CDR3: CASSPQGEAVTYEQYF. For the CDR3, the DNA is TGTGCCAGCAGCCCCCAAGGGGAGGCGGTAACCTACGAGCAGTACTTC.

The chain has TRBV5-1 and TRBJ2-5; maybe TRBD1 (5 bases). The CDR3 is 15 residues long. V shed 2 bases and J shed 2 bases, with 13 bases lying between them. Germline V gene data show CDR1 as SGHRS and CDR2 as YFSETQ. The CDR3 region is CASSFQGSPQETQYF. Here the CDR3 DNA reads TGCGCCAGCAGCTTCCAGGGCTCACCTCAAGAGACCCAGTACTTC.

The V call is TRBV10-3, the J call TRBJ2-1; 7 bases fit TRBD1. The CDR3 totals 14 residues. The V gene's germline CDR1 is ENHRY and CDR2 SYGVKD. The V gene end was trimmed by 3 bases and the J gene end by 4 bases; junction bases not matched to a gene: 3. For the CDR3, the DNA is TGTGCCATCAGTGATAAGGGGGCATACAATGAGCAGTTCTTC. Protein sequence: CAISDKGAYNEQFF.

This chain connects TRBV6-5 to TRBJ2-7; tentatively, D is TRBD2 (5 bases). The CDR3 length is 14 residues. V was shortened by 5 bases and J by 2 bases, with 13 bases between the two germline ends. Germline V gene lookup returns CDR1 MNHEY and CDR2 SVGAGI. The chain's CDR3 is CASSAVLAAYEQYF. CDR3 bases: TGTGCCAGCAGTGCAGTGCTAGCTGCCTACGAGCAGTACTTC.